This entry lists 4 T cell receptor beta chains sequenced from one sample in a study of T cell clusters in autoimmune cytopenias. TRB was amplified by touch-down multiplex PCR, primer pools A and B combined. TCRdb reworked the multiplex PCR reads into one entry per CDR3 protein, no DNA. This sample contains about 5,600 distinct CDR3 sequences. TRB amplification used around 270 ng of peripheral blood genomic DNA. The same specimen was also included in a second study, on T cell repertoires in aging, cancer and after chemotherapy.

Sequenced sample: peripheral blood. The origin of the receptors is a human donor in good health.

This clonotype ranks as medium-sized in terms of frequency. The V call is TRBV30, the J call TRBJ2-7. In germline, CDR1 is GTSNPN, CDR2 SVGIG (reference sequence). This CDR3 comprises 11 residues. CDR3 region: CALQRNYEQYF.

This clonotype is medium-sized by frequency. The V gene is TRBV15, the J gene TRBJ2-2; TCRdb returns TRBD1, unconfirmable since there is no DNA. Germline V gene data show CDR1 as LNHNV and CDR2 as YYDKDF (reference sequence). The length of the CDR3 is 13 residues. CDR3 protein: CATSRSPTGELFF.

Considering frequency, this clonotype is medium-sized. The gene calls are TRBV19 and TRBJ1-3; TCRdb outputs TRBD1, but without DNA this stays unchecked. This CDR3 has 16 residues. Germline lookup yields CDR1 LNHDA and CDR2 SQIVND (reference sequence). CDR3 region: CASSIWAGATGNTIYF. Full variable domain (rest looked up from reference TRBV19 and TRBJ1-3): DGGITQSPKYLFRKEGQNVTLSCEQNLNHDAMYWYRQDPGQGLRLIYYSQIVNDFQKGDIAEGYSVSREKKESFPLTVTSAQKNPTAFYLCASSIWAGATGNTIYFGEGSWLTVV.

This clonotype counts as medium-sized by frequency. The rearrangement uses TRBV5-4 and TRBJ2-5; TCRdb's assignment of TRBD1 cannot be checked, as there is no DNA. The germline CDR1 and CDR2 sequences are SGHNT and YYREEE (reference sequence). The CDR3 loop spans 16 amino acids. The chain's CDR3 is CASSDQPGRVTETQYF.